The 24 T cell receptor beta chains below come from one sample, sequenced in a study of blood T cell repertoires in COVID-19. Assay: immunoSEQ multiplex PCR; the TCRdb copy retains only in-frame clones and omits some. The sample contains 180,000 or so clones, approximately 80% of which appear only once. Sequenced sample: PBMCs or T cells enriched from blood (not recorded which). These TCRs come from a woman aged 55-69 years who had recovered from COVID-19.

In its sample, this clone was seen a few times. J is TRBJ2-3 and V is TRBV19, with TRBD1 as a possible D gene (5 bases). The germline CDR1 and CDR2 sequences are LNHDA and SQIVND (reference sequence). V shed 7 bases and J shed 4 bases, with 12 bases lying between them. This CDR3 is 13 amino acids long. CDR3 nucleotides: TGTGCCAGTAATGCCAGGGTCGCAGATACGCAGTATTTT. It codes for CASNARVADTQYF.

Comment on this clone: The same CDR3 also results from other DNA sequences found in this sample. This CDR3 reads CASSYLQGNTEAFF. The CDR3 DNA reads TGTGCCAGCAGTTACCTTCAGGGGAACACTGAAGCTTTCTTT. This chain links TRBV6-5 with TRBJ1-1, with D tentatively TRBD1 (5 bases). The CDR3 loop spans 14 amino acids. Between the trimmed V and J ends, which lost 2 bases and 1 base, there was a span of 8 bases. The germline V gene has CDR1 MNHEY and CDR2 SVGAGI.

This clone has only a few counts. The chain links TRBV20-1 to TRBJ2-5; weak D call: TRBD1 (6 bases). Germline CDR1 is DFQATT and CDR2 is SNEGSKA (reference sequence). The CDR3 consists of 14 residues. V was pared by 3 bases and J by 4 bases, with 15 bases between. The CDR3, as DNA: TGCAGTGCTAGTGGGGACACCGTTCGAGAGACCCAGTACTTC. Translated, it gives CSASGDTVRETQYF.

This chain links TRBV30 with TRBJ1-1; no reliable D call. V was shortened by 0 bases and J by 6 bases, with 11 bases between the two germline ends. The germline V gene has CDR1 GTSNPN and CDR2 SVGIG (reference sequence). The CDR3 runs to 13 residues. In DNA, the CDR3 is TGTGCCTGGAGTGTAAAATTTATCGCTGAAGCTTTCTTT. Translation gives CAWSVKFIAEAFF.

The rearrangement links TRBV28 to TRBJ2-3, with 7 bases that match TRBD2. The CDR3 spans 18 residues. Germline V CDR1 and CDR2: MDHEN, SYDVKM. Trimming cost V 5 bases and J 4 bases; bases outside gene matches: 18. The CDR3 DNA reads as TGTGCCAGCAGTCGCAGGGACGGCTTAGCGGGCATGTCAGATACGCAGTATTTT. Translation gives CASSRRDGLAGMSDTQYF.

Written as DNA, the CDR3 is TGTGCCTGGTCTTGGGGGACAGGGAGATTTGGCTACACCTTC. Its protein product is CAWSWGTGRFGYTF. The rearrangement links TRBV30 to TRBJ1-2, with TRBD1 matching 9 bases. The CDR3 consists of 14 residues. Germline trimming cut 5 bases from V and 7 bases from J; bases unmatched to any gene: 11. CDR1 is GTSNPN, CDR2 SVGIG, per germline (reference sequence).

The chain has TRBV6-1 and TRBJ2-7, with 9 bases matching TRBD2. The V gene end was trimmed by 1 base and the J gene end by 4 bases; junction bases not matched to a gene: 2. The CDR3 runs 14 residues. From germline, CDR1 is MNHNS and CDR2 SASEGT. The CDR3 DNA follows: TGTGCCAGCAGTGAAGGGCTAGCGGGATACGAGCAGTACTTC. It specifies CASSEGLAGYEQYF.

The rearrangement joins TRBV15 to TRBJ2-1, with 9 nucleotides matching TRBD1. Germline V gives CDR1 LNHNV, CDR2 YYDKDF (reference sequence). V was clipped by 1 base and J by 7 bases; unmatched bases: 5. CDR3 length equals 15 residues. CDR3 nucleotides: TGTGCCACCAGCAGAGGACAGGGGGATGGGAATGAGCAGTTCTTC. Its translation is CATSRGQGDGNEQFF.

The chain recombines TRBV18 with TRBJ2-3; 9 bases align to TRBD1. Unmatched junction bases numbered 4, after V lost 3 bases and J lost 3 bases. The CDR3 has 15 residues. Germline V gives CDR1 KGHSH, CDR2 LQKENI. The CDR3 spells CASSPTGGGTDTQYF. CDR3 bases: TGTGCCAGCTCACCGACAGGGGGTGGTACAGATACGCAGTATTTT.

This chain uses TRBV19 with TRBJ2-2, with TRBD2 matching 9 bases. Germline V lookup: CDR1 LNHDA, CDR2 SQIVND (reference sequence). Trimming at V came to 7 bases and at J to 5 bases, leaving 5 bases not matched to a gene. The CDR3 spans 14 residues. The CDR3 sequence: CASTAGGRTGELFF. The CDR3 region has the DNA TGTGCCAGTACGGCGGGGGGGCGAACCGGGGAGCTGTTTTTT.

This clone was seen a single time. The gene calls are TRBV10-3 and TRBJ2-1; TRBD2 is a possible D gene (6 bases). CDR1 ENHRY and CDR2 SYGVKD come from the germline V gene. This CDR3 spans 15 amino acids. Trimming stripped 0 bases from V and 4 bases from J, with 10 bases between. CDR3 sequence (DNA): TGTGCCATCAGTGAGTCGACGGGGGATTACAATGAGCAGTTCTTC. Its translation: CAISESTGDYNEQFF.

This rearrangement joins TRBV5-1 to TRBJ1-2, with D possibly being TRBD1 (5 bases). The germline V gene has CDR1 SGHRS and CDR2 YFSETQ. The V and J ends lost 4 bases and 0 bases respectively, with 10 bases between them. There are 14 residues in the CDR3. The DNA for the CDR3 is TGCGCCAGCAGCAAGGACACAACTAACTATGGCTACACCTTC. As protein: CASSKDTTNYGYTF.

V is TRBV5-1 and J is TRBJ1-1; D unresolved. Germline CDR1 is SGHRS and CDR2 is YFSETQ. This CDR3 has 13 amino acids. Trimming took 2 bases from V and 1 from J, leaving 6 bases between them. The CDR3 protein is CASSFTGNTEAFF. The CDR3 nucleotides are TGCGCCAGCAGCTTCACTGGGAACACTGAAGCTTTCTTT.

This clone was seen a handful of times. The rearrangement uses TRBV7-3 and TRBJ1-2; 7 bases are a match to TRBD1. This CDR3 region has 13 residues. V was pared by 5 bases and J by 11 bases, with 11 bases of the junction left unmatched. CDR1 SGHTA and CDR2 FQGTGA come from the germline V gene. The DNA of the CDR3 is TGTGCCAGCAGCCAACGACAAGGGGGCCTTTACACCTTC. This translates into CASSQRQGGLYTF.

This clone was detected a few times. The CDR3 DNA follows: TGCGCCAGCAGCCAAGTTCCAGGTTCGAACACTGAAGCTTTCTTT. Translation: CASSQVPGSNTEAFF. The chain is built from TRBV4-1 and TRBJ1-1; D gene uncertain. CDR1 and CDR2 (germline): MGHRA, YSYEKL. The CDR3 contains 15 residues. Deletions cut 1 base from V and 1 base from J, with 10 bases between.

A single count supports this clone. CDR3 in amino acids: CATSRGEDGYTF. CDR3 DNA: TGTGCCACCAGCAGGGGAGAGGATGGCTACACCTTC. This chain connects TRBV15 to TRBJ1-2; D not resolved. Germline values: CDR1 LNHNV, CDR2 YYDKDF (reference sequence). This CDR3 has 12 residues. Trimming removed 3 bases from V and 6 bases from J, with 8 bases in between.

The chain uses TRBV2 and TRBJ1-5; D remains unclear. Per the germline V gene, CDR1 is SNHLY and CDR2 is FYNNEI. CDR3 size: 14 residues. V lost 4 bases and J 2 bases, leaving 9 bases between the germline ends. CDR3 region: CASSGRVGNQPQHF. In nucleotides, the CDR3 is TGTGCCAGCAGTGGGCGGGTCGGCAATCAGCCCCAGCATTTT.

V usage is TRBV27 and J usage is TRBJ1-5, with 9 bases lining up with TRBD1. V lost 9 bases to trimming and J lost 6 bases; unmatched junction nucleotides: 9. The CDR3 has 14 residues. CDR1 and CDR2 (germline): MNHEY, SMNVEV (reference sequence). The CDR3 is CARACGGQGQPQHF. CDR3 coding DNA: TGTGCCAGGGCTTGCGGGGGACAGGGTCAGCCCCAGCATTTT.

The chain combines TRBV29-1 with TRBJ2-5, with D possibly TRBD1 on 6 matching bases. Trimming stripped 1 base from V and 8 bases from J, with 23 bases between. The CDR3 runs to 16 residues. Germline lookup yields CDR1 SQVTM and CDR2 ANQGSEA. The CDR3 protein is CSVEGRTEQQSLTQYF. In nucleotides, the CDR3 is TGCAGCGTTGAAGGCCGGACAGAACAACAATCCTTAACCCAGTACTTC.

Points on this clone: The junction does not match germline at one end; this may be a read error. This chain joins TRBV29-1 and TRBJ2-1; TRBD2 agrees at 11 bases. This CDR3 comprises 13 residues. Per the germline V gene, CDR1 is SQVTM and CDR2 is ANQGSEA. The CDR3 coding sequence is TGCAGCGTTCGATTAGCGGGGGGGCTTGAGCGGTTCTTC. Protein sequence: CSVRLAGGLERFF.

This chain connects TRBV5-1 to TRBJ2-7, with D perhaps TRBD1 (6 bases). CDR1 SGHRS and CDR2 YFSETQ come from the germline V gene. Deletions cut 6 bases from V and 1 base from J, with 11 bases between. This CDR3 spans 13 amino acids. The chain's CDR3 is CASTGDRSYEQYF. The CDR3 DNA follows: TGCGCCAGCACTGGAGACAGGTCCTACGAGCAGTACTTC. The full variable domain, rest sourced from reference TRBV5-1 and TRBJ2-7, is KAGVTQTPRYLIKTRGQQVTLSCSPISGHRSVSWYQQTPGQGLQFLFEYFSETQRNKGNFPGRFSGRQFSNSRSEMNVSTLELGDSALYLCASTGDRSYEQYFGPGTRLTVT.

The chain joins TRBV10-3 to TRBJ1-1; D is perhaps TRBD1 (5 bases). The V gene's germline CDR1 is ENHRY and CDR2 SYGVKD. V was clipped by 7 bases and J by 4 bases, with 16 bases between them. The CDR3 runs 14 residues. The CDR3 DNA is TGTGCCATCACCGAAAAGGGGCTTGGCACTGAAGCTTTCTTT. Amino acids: CAITEKGLGTEAFF.

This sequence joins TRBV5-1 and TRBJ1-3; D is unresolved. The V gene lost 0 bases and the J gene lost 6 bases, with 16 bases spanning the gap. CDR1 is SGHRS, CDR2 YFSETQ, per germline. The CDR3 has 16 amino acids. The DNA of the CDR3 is TGCGCCAGCAGCTTGGCCGGACTGGGATTGGAAAACACCATATATTTT. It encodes CASSLAGLGLENTIYF. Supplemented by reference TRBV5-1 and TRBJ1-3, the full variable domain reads KAGVTQTPRYLIKTRGQQVTLSCSPISGHRSVSWYQQTPGQGLQFLFEYFSETQRNKGNFPGRFSGRQFSNSRSEMNVSTLELGDSALYLCASSLAGLGLENTIYFGEGSWLTVV.

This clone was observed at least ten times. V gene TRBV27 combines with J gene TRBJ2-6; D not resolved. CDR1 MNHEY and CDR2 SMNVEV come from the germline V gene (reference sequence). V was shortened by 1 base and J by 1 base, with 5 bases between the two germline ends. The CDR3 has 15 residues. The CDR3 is CASSLFPSGANVLTF. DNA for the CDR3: TGTGCCAGCAGTTTATTCCCTTCTGGGGCCAACGTCCTGACTTTC. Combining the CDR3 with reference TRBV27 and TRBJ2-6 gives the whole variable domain EAQVTQNPRYLITVTGKKLTVTCSQNMNHEYMSWYRQDPGLGLRQIYYSMNVEVTDKGDVPEGYKVSRKEKRNFPLILESPSPNQTSLYFCASSLFPSGANVLTFGAGSRLTVL.